This T cell receptor (beta chain) stems from a study of T cell responses to AZD1222 COVID-19 vaccine (dated by TCRdb to about 2021). Concerning the study at large: TCR sequencing was performed for 230 to 250 trial participants, of whom about 200 were given two doses of AZD1222 and some 26 were given two doses of MenACWY control vaccine. Trial participants were enrolled by age into subgroups of 18-55, 56-69 and 70-plus years, and around 150, 29 and 61 TCR-sequenced participants, respectively, were included in these subgroups.

From its cysteine to its phenylalanine, the CDR3 spans 16 amino acids. The retained sequence is limited to the CDR3, 48 bases, with the frame set at the first base. The germline V gene (reference sequence) specifies LNHDA as CDR1 and SQIVND as CDR2. Trimming removed 3 bases from V and 3 bases from J, leaving 18 bases between the germline ends. Broad study findings and their caveats: Participants were mostly white British and included more females than males, and it was suggested by the authors that clonal diversity may have been underestimated. Because no samples from the day 14 peak response were available, repertoires could be characterized only after the peak T cell response. Vaccine-associated CD4 TCRs spanned the whole spike protein, with dominant responses in regions 160-218 and 743-854. Conclusions about previously exposed vaccinees are limited because only five to seven AZD1222 recipients were SARS-CoV-2 seropositive at baseline. Spike-specific TCR breadth and depth rose significantly after two AZD1222 doses compared with day 0 and with MenACWY recipients. Reportedly, close to half of the unique spike-specific TCRs recognized epitopes lying outside the regions that are mutated in the B.1.351 and B.1.1.7 variants. In the small 56-69-year group, the increase in depth fell short of significance, most likely because of low power.

The CDR3 regions of human TCRbeta chains were analyzed by immunosequencing. Per the source publication's procedure: Repertoire TCRs were checked for matches against a reference library of SARS-CoV-2-specific TCRs that had been generated using the MIRA antigen-specificity platform. Breadth was defined as the fraction of unique TCRs that were SARS-CoV-2-associated. Depth was defined as the fraction of total T cells that were SARS-CoV-2-associated. Using the MIRA data, every spike-specific TCR was mapped to the spike region that the TCR reacted to and assigned to either a CD4 or a CD8 class. Log10-transformed breadth and depth values were compared by one-way ANOVA with Sidak's multiple comparisons tests. TCRdb retrieved this table from immuneACCESS and kept in-frame rearrangements only. Not all clones are present; in checked studies, unresolved V genes account for under half, and no reason is known for the remainder. Clone size and V and J calls were adopted from that table, with D and trimming inferred from the DNA. The sample contains roughly 120,000 clones, 86% of them found a single time. The ten largest clones add up to approximately 16% of the sample.

Comments on this clone: What antigen it recognizes has not been identified. There are no base qualities to consult, and no much larger clone falls within one base.

Interpreted using the paper, the time point label stands for: about 28 days (+/-7) after the second vaccine dose. AZD1222 recipients whose second dose came at about 4 weeks and those whose second dose came at about 12 weeks were combined into one group, since spike-specific TCR depth and breadth did not differ between the two schedules. Vaccinee samples came from UK trials COV001 and COV002, including a single-blind randomized controlled phase 2/3 trial of AZD1222 (ChAdOx1 nCoV-19) in healthy adults. For TCRbeta chain sequencing, PBMC samples from trial participants were taken at day 0 and at day 28 after the second dose.

The receptor chain draws on TRBV19 and TRBJ2-7, with the D gene call left open. The sequence came from an adult who received the AZD1222 COVID-19 vaccine. The sample here was peripheral blood, taken 28 days after the second AZD1222 dose. The sequence in DNA is TGTGCCAGTAGTATCTTGCCGGAAGCTAATCACTACGAGCAGTACTTC. It translates as CASSILPEANHYEQYF.